This T cell receptor (beta chain) is from a study of CD8+ T cells in alopecia areata. Germline V gene sequence: CDR1 PRHDT, CDR2 FYEKMQ (reference sequence). The CDR3 length is 14 residues. V was trimmed by 3 bases and J by 4 bases, leaving 13 bases between them. Extracted RNA was reverse transcribed, and the resulting cDNA served as sequencing template. Measured with immunoSEQ multiplex PCR; TCRdb has only the in-frame clones, and not every one. The sample carries some 100,000 clones, 55% to 65% recorded once. The clonotype comes from a human donor in good health. Sequenced material: CD4+ T cells sorted from blood. This chain connects TRBV13 to TRBJ2-7; tentatively, D is TRBD2 (6 bases). CDR3 in amino acids: CASSLSGSFYEQYF. The CDR3 nucleotides read TGTGCCAGCAGCTTGAGCGGGTCCTTTTACGAGCAGTACTTC.